This T cell receptor beta chain was sequenced for a study of PD-L1 blockade in urothelial cancer. As for the study in general: Samples came from 3 weeks, at the second dose, and 6 weeks into treatment.

Germline V gene lookup returns CDR1 SGHAT and CDR2 FQNNGV. V gave up 5 bases and J gave up 4 bases; unmatched junction bases: 7. This CDR3 contains 15 residues. Whole-study results and caveats: Enhanced expansion of tumor-associated blood clones at 3 weeks characterized durable-benefit patients.

In each PCR, synthetic TCR analog templates were spiked in. Profiled with immunoSEQ multiplex PCR; TCRdb holds only in-frame clones, not every one. There are around 110,000 clones in the sample; about 89% occur only once, and about 1.5% lies in the top ten. Time point noted: peripheral blood 6 weeks after treatment start. Patients were living with locally advanced or metastatic urothelial carcinoma. As to this clone: The antigen is undetermined.

The V and J genes are TRBV11-2 and TRBJ2-2, with 7 bases aligning to TRBD1. This TCR was sampled from a man aged 55 to 70 with urothelial cancer. The material was PBMCs, obtained around atezolizumab (anti-PD-L1) treatment. CDR3 sequence: CASSPTTGFTGELFF. The CDR3 DNA is TGTGCCAGCAGCCCGACGACAGGGTTCACCGGGGAGCTGTTTTTT.